This T cell receptor (beta chain) was recorded in a study of technical replicates of blood from several donors. TCRdb's table, derived via immunoSEQ multiplex PCR, lists solely in-frame clones and lacks some. Here the sample spans 75,000 or so clones, 85% to 95% being singletons. This clone was found once. The CDR3 is 13 residues long. Between the trimmed V and J ends, which lost 8 bases and 5 bases, there was a span of 12 bases. Per the germline V gene, CDR1 is MNHEY and CDR2 is SVGAGI. The chain combines TRBV6-5 with TRBJ1-4, with TRBD1 as a possible D gene (6 bases). The sequence came from a human donor in good health. The sequenced material came from T cells isolated from PBMCs. CDR3 in amino acids: CASRQDGNEKLFF. The DNA of the CDR3 is TGTGCCAGCCGACAGGATGGAAATGAAAAACTGTTTTTT.